Following are 17 T cell receptor beta chains from one sample sequenced in a study of cytomegalovirus exposure and HLA in healthy donors. TCRdb's table, derived via immunoSEQ multiplex PCR, lists solely in-frame clones and lacks some. The sample lists some 340,000 clones; 75% to 90% were seen once. What was sequenced was PBMCs. The receptor set was obtained from a woman in her 30s in good health and CMV-seropositive.

The chain recombines TRBV5-1 with TRBJ2-3; 7 bases are shared with TRBD1. Per the germline V gene, CDR1 is SGHRS and CDR2 is YFSETQ. J gave up 3 bases and V 2 bases, and 6 bases lay outside the gene matches. This CDR3 is 15 amino acids long. The CDR3 loop reads CASSFLSRGTDTQYF. As DNA, the CDR3 is TGCGCCAGCAGCTTCCTGAGCAGGGGGACAGATACGCAGTATTTT. Complete variable domain (other parts from reference TRBV5-1 and TRBJ2-3): KAGVTQTPRYLIKTRGQQVTLSCSPISGHRSVSWYQQTPGQGLQFLFEYFSETQRNKGNFPGRFSGRQFSNSRSEMNVSTLELGDSALYLCASSFLSRGTDTQYFGPGTRLTVL.

The V and J genes are TRBV7-2 and TRBJ1-5; D remains ambiguous. Deletions cut 5 bases from V and 0 bases from J, with 11 bases between. Germline CDR1 SGHTA, CDR2 FQGNSA. The CDR3 loop spans 15 amino acids. CDR3 sequence: CASSPRGDSNQPQHF. CDR3 nucleotides: TGTGCCAGCAGCCCCCGGGGAGATAGCAATCAGCCCCAGCATTTT. Combining the CDR3 with reference TRBV7-2 and TRBJ1-5 gives the whole variable domain GAGVSQSPSNKVTEKGKDVELRCDPISGHTALYWYRQSLGQGLEFLIYFQGNSAPDKSGLPSDRFSAERTGGSVSTLTIQRTQQEDSAVYLCASSPRGDSNQPQHFGDGTRLSIL.

In regard to this clone: The junction does not match germline at one end; this may be a read error. The rearrangement joins TRBV4-3 to TRBJ2-2, with D possibly being TRBD2 (5 bases). Germline CDR1 is LGHNA and CDR2 is YSLEER. This CDR3 region has 14 residues. CDR3 bases: TGCGCCAGCAGCGAAGACTACCACACCGGGGAGCTGTTTTTT. It yields the protein CASSEDYHTGELFF.

This chain links TRBV18 with TRBJ1-2; D remains unclear. Per the germline V gene, CDR1 is KGHSH and CDR2 is LQKENI. Trimming shortened V by 3 bases and J by 7 bases, and 9 bases separated the two germline ends. CDR3 length: 12 residues. The CDR3: CASSPGPTGYTF. CDR3 sequence (DNA): TGTGCCAGCTCACCGGGTCCTACTGGCTACACCTTC. The variable domain in full, completed from reference TRBV18 and TRBJ1-2, reads NAGVMQNPRHLVRRRGQEARLRCSPMKGHSHVYWYRQLPEEGLKFMVYLQKENIIDESGMPKERFSAEFPKEGPSILRIQQVVRGDSAAYFCASSPGPTGYTFGSGTRLTVV.

The V and J genes are TRBV27 and TRBJ2-2; 9 bases agree with TRBD1. The CDR3 spans 18 residues. V dropped 6 bases and J dropped 1; count of bases not matched to a gene: 12. CDR1 MNHEY and CDR2 SMNVEV come from the germline V gene (reference sequence). The CDR3 spells CASRSPGQGLMNTGELFF. The CDR3 bases are TGTGCCAGCAGATCACCGGGACAGGGATTAATGAACACCGGGGAGCTGTTTTTT.

The chain joins TRBV9 to TRBJ2-1; 14 nucleotides match TRBD2. The CDR3 spans 22 residues. The germline CDR1 and CDR2 sequences are SGDLS and YYNGEE. With V trimmed by 0 bases and J by 2 bases, 16 bases remained unmatched. The CDR3 bases are TGTGCCAGCAGCGTAGGAGCGGCGACTAGCGGGGGGGCTGGGTGGACCTACAATGAGCAGTTCTTC. Protein sequence: CASSVGAATSGGAGWTYNEQFF.

This rearrangement joins TRBV7-9 to TRBJ2-3; 8 nucleotides align to TRBD2. In germline, CDR1 is SEHNR, CDR2 FQNEAQ (reference sequence). V shed 4 bases, J shed 3 bases, and the junction held 9 bases outside the gene matches. This CDR3 region has 16 residues. The CDR3 loop is CASSSLAGRETDTQYF. As DNA, the CDR3 is TGTGCCAGCAGCTCCTTAGCGGGGAGGGAGACAGATACGCAGTATTTT.

This clone was counted between two and nine times. The chain links TRBV7-9 to TRBJ2-7; D is unclear. The CDR3 loop spans 13 amino acids. Germline loops: CDR1 SEHNR, CDR2 FQNEAQ (reference sequence). With 2 bases removed from V and 2 bases from J, the gap between germline ends came to 7 bases. The CDR3 DNA reads TGTGCCAGCAGCTTAACTGACCCCTACGAGCAGTACTTC. This codes for CASSLTDPYEQYF.

The chain carries TRBV28 and TRBJ2-7, with 7 bases identical to TRBD2. The V gene end was trimmed by 5 bases and the J gene end by 0 bases; junction bases not matched to a gene: 7. Germline lookup yields CDR1 MDHEN and CDR2 SYDVKM. The CDR3 totals 15 residues. CDR3 amino acids: CASSSPGGSSYEQYF. CDR3 nucleotides: TGTGCCAGCAGTAGTCCAGGCGGGAGCTCCTACGAGCAGTACTTC. Looking up the rest from reference TRBV28 and TRBJ2-7 gives the full variable domain: DVKVTQSSRYLVKRTGEKVFLECVQDMDHENMFWYRQDPGLGLRLIYFSYDVKMKEKGDIPEGYSVSREKKERFSLILESASTNQTSMYLCASSSPGGSSYEQYFGPGTRLTVT.

Only one count was recorded for this clone. The V call is TRBV27, the J call TRBJ2-1; the match to TRBD2 covers 9 bases. The CDR3 sequence is 16 residues long. Trimming at V came to 5 bases and at J to 9 bases, leaving 14 bases not matched to a gene. The V gene's germline CDR1 is MNHEY and CDR2 SMNVEV (reference sequence). CDR3 sequence (DNA): TGTGCCAGCAGTCCTCTGGGTAGCGGGAGTGGGAGTGAGCAGTTCTTC. Its protein is CASSPLGSGSGSEQFF.

The chain is built from TRBV5-6 and TRBJ2-3; 7 bases are shared with TRBD2. CDR3 size: 13 residues. The V and J ends lost 4 bases and 5 bases, in that order; junction bases with no gene match: 4. Germline CDR1 SGHDT, CDR2 YYEEEE. CDR3 DNA: TGTGCCAGCAGCGTATCGGGGGGAGATACGCAGTATTTT. Translating gives CASSVSGGDTQYF.

This sequence joins TRBV6-5 and TRBJ2-7; D perhaps matches TRBD2 (9 bases). This CDR3 is built from 15 residues. V was pared by 8 bases and J by 3 bases, with 20 bases between. Germline V gene data show CDR1 as MNHEY and CDR2 as SVGAGI. The CDR3 nucleotides are TGTGCCAGCGCCCTAGCGGGGACAGGAGACTACGAGCAGTACTTC. This gives the protein CASALAGTGDYEQYF.

The chain recombines TRBV29-1 with TRBJ2-1, with D unresolved. Germline lookup yields CDR1 SQVTM and CDR2 ANQGSEA. The germline V and J ends were trimmed by 5 bases and 0 bases, with 14 bases remaining between them. The CDR3 has 15 amino acids. The CDR3 protein is CSVSGLQSSYNEQFF. In DNA, the CDR3 is TGCAGCGTTTCTGGGCTTCAAAGCTCCTACAATGAGCAGTTCTTC.

V and J are TRBV14 and TRBJ2-7; D gene unclear. Germline CDR1 is SGHDN and CDR2 is FVKESK. This CDR3 spans 15 amino acids. Trimming took off 0 bases at V and 0 bases at J, with 9 bases between the two ends. CDR3 sequence reads: CASSQEFPLSYEQYF. The CDR3 nucleotides read TGTGCCAGCAGCCAAGAGTTCCCGCTCTCCTACGAGCAGTACTTC.

This chain links TRBV18 with TRBJ2-7; no clear D gene. The CDR3 extends over 14 amino acids. CDR1 and CDR2 (germline): KGHSH, LQKENI. Trimming removed 5 bases at V and 2 bases at J, with 13 bases between. CDR3 in DNA: TGTGCCAGCTCAGCGACCAGAGACACCTACGAGCAGTACTTC. Translating it yields CASSATRDTYEQYF.

This chain joins TRBV10-3 and TRBJ1-2; D remains ambiguous. Germline V gene data show CDR1 as ENHRY and CDR2 as SYGVKD. Deletions cut 7 bases from V and 0 bases from J, with 18 bases between. The CDR3 has 16 amino acids. In nucleotides, the CDR3 is TGTGCCATCAATGGTGGATCGACGTCGGCTAACTATGGCTACACCTTC. Amino acid sequence: CAINGGSTSANYGYTF.

The gene calls are TRBV7-9 and TRBJ2-2; tentatively, D is TRBD2 (5 bases). The length of the CDR3 is 13 residues. The V and J ends lost 5 bases and 5 bases respectively, with 9 bases between them. CDR1 is SEHNR, CDR2 FQNEAQ, per germline (reference sequence). CDR3: CASSQDLTGELFF. The DNA for the CDR3 is TGTGCCAGCAGCCAGGACTTGACCGGGGAGCTGTTTTTT. The full variable domain, its missing parts supplied by reference TRBV7-9 and TRBJ2-2, is DTGVSQNPRHKITKRGQNVTFRCDPISEHNRLYWYRQTLGQGPEFLTYFQNEAQLEKSRLLSDRFSAERPKGSFSTLEIQRTEQGDSAMYLCASSQDLTGELFFGEGSRLTVL.